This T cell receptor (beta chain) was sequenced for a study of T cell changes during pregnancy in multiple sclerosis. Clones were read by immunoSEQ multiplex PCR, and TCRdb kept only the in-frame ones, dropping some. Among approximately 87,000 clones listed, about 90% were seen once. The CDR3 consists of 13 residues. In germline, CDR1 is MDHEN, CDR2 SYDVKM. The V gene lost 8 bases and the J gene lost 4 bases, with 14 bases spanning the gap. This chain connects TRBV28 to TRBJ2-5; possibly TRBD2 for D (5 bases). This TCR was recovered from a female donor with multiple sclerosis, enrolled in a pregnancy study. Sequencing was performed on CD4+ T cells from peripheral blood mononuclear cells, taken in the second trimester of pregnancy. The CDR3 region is CASGRVIRETQYF. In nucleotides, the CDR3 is TGTGCCAGCGGGCGGGTGATCAGAGAGACCCAGTACTTC.